Listed below are T cell receptor beta chains from one sample, sequenced in a study of blood T cell repertoires in COVID-19. Data came from immunoSEQ multiplex PCR; TCRdb stores just in-frame clones and leaves some out. The repertoire consists of approximately 70,000 clones, with under 80% occurring once and the leading ten covering 51%. The sequenced material came from PBMCs or T cells enriched from blood (not recorded which). These receptors all come from a woman between 55 and 75 years old who had been exposed to COVID-19. The CDR3 runs from the conserved cysteine through the conserved F or W. The order of the fields is J gene, clone size, D gene, V gene, CDR3 protein, CDR3 DNA. The D gene is left open where the match is weak. Rows give clone size only sometimes, using once, few, many, or a class for an expanded clone.

>TRBJ1-5|-|-|TRBV30
CAWNNNGNQPQHF
TGTGCCTGGAATAACAATGGCAATCAGCCCCAGCATTTT
>TRBJ2-7|-|TRBD2|TRBV5-1
CASSALAGGYEQYF
TGCGCCAGCAGCGCACTAGCGGGAGGCTACGAGCAGTACTTC
>TRBJ2-3|-|TRBD1|TRBV27
CASRGTGGIDTQYF
TGTGCCAGCAGGGGGACAGGGGGAATAGATACGCAGTATTTT
>TRBJ1-2|-|-|TRBV15
CATSRPAGEGYTF
TGTGCCACCAGCAGACCCGCCGGGGAAGGCTACACCTTC
>TRBJ1-3|-|-|TRBV6-1
CASSDGGKGNTIYF
TGTGCCAGCAGTGACGGAGGAAAAGGAAACACCATATATTTT
>TRBJ2-5|-|-|TRBV25-1
CAISQNQETQYF
TGTGCCATTTCACAGAACCAAGAGACCCAGTACTTC
>TRBJ2-2|-|-|TRBV29-1
CSVPGGGTNTGELFF
TGCAGCGTCCCTGGGGGGGGCACTAACACCGGGGAGCTGTTTTTT
>TRBJ1-2|-|-|TRBV11-2
CASSPARQHGYTF
TGTGCCAGCAGCCCTGCCAGGCAGCATGGCTACACCTTC
>TRBJ1-2|-|-|TRBV28
CASSTDKQYGYTF
TGTGCCAGCAGTACTGACAAGCAGTATGGCTACACCTTC
>TRBJ1-1|-|TRBD1|TRBV4-2
CASSHPDRSNTEAFF
TGTGCCAGCAGCCATCCGGACAGGTCGAACACTGAAGCTTTCTTT
>TRBJ1-3|once|-|TRBV5-1
CASSLEGQGTSSGNTIYF
TGCGCCAGCAGCTTGGAAGGTCAGGGGACCAGCTCTGGAAACACCATATATTTT
>TRBJ1-3|few|-|TRBV6-6
CASTSNRASGNTIYF
TGTGCCAGCACTTCCAACAGGGCCTCTGGAAACACCATATATTTT
>TRBJ1-1|-|-|TRBV5-1
CASTHGGSGSTEAFF
TGCGCCAGTACGCACGGGGGGTCGGGATCCACTGAAGCTTTCTTT
>TRBJ2-1|-|-|TRBV3-1/TRBV3-2
CASSLDRSPYNEQFF
TGTGCCAGCAGCCTCGATCGGAGCCCCTACAATGAGCAGTTCTTC
>TRBJ1-5|-|TRBD1|TRBV7-3
CASSSDRGQPQHF
TGTGCCAGCAGCTCTGACAGGGGCCAGCCCCAGCATTTT